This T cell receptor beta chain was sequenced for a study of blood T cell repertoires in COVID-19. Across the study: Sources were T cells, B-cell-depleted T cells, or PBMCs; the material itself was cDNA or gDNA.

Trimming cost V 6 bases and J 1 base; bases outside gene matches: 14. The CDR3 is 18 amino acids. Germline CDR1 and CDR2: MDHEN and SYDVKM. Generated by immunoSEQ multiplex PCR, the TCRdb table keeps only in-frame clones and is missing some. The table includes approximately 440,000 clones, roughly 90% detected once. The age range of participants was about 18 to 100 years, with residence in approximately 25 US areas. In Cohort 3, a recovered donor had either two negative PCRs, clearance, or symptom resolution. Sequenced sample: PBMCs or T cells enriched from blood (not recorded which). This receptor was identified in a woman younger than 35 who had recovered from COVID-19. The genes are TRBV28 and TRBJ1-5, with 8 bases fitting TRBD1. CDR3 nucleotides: TGTGCCAGCAGCGCCTCGACAGGGGAGCGGTTAAGCAATCAGCCCCAGCATTTT. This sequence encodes CASSASTGERLSNQPQHF.